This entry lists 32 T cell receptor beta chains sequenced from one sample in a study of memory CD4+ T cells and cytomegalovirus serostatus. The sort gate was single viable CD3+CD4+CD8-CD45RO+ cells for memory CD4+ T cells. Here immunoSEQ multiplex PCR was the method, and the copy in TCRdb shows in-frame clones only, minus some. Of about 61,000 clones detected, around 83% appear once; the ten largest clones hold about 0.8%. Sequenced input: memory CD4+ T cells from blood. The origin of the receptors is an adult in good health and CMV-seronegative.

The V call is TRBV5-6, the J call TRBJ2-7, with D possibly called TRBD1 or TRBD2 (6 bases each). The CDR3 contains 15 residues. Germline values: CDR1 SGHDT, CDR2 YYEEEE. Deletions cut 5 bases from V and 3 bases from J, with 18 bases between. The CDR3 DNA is TGTGCCAGCAGTCGGGGGCCTGAAGCTGGCTACGAGCAGTACTTC. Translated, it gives CASSRGPEAGYEQYF.

This CDR3 is CATSRRLADYLLNEQYF. CDR3 DNA sequence: TGTGCCACCAGCCGTCGACTAGCGGATTATCTCCTGAACGAGCAGTACTTC. This rearrangement joins TRBV15 to TRBJ2-7; 9 bases agree with TRBD2. CDR3 length: 17 amino acids. Per the germline V gene, CDR1 is LNHNV and CDR2 is YYDKDF (reference sequence). The junction had 16 bases not matched to a gene; V was cut back by 5 bases and J by 5 bases.

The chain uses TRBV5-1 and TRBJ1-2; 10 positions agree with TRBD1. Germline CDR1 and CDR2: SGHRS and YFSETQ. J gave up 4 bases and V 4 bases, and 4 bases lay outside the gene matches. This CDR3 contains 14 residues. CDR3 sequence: CASSEGTGAYGYTF. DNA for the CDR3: TGCGCCAGCAGCGAAGGGACAGGGGCCTATGGCTACACCTTC.

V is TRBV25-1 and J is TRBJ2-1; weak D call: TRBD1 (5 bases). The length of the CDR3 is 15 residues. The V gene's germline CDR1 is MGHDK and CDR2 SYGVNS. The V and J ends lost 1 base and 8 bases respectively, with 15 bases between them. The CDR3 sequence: CASSEFNPRAHEQFF. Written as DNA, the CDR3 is TGTGCCAGCAGTGAATTCAATCCCAGGGCACATGAGCAGTTCTTC. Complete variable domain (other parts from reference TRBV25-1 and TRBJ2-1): EADIYQTPRYLVIGTGKKITLECSQTMGHDKMYWYQQDPGMELHLIHYSYGVNSTEKGDLSSESTVSRIRTEHFPLTLESARPSHTSQYLCASSEFNPRAHEQFFGPGTRLTVL.

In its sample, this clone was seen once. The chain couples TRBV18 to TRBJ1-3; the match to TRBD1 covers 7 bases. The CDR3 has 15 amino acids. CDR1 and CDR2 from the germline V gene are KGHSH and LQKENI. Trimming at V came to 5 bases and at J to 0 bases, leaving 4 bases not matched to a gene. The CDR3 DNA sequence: TGTGCCAGCTCATCGGGACAGAGCTCTGGAAACACCATATATTTT. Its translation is CASSSGQSSGNTIYF. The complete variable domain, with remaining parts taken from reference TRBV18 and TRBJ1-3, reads NAGVMQNPRHLVRRRGQEARLRCSPMKGHSHVYWYRQLPEEGLKFMVYLQKENIIDESGMPKERFSAEFPKEGPSILRIQQVVRGDSAAYFCASSSGQSSGNTIYFGEGSWLTVV.

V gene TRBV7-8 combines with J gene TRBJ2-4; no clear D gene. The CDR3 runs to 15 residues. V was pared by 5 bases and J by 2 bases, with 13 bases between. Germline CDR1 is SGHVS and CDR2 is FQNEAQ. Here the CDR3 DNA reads TGTGCCAGCAGCACCCAGCAGGTCTCCAAAAACATTCAGTACTTC. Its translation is CASSTQQVSKNIQYF.

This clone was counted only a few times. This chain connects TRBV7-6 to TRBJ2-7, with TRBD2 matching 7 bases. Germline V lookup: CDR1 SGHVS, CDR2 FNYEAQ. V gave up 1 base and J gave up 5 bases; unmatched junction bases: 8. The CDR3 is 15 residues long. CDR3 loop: CASSLGGGIMDEQYF. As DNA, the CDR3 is TGTGCCAGCAGCTTAGGGGGGGGAATCATGGACGAGCAGTACTTC.

This CDR3 is CAWSKGEKLFF. The CDR3 coding sequence is TGTGCCTGGAGTAAGGGGGAAAAACTGTTTTTT. The J gene is TRBJ1-4, the V gene TRBV30; D possibly corresponds to TRBD1 (5 bases). Trimming removed 2 bases at V and 8 bases at J, with 6 bases between. This CDR3 spans 11 amino acids. The germline V gene has CDR1 GTSNPN and CDR2 SVGIG (reference sequence). Variable domain in full (rest from reference TRBV30 and TRBJ1-4): SQTIHQWPATLVQPVGSPLSLECTVEGTSNPNLYWYRQAAGRGLQLLFYSVGIGQISSEVPQNLSASRPQDRQFILSSKKLLLSDSGFYLCAWSKGEKLFFGSGTQLSVL.

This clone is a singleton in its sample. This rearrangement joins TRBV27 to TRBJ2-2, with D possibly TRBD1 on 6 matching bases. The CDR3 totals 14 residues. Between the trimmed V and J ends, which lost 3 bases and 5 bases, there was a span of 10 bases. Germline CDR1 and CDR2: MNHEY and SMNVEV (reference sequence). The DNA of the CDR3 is TGTGCCAGCAGTTTTACAGGGTTGACCGGGGAGCTGTTTTTT. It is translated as CASSFTGLTGELFF.

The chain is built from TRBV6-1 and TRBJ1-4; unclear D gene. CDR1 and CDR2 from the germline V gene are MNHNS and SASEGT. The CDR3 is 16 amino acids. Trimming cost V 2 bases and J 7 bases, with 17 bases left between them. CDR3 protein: CASSEKLPGWGEKLFF. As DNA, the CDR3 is TGTGCCAGCAGTGAAAAGCTTCCGGGGTGGGGTGAAAAACTGTTTTTT.

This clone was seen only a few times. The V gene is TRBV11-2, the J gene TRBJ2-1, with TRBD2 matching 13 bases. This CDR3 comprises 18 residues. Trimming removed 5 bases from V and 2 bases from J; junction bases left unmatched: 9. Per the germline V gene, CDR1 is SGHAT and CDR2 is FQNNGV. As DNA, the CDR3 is TGTGCCAGCAGCCTCGGGACTAGCGGGAATACGGCCTACAATGAGCAGTTCTTC. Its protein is CASSLGTSGNTAYNEQFF.

The CDR3 DNA reads as TGTGCCAGCAGCCGGGGGGGGCAGGGAACCTACGAGCAGTACTTC. It codes for CASSRGGQGTYEQYF. The chain uses TRBV11-2 and TRBJ2-7, with 8 bases fitting TRBD2. The CDR3 totals 15 residues. The ends lost 5 bases at V and 2 bases at J; junction bases unmatched: 8. In germline, CDR1 is SGHAT, CDR2 FQNNGV.

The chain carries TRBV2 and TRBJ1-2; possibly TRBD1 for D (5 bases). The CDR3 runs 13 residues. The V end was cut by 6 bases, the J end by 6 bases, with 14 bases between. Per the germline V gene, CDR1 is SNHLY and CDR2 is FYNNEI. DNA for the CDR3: TGTGCCAGCAGGATCGGGACCCTCGATGGCTACACCTTC. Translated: CASRIGTLDGYTF.

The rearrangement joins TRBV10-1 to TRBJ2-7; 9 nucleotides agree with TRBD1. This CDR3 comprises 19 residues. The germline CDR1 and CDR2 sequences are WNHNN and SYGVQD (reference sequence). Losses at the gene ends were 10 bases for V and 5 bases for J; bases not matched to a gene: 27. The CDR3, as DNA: TGCGCCACCTACAGACAGGGGGACGCCTATAGCCTATTCGCGGACGAGCAGTACTTC. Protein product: CATYRQGDAYSLFADEQYF.

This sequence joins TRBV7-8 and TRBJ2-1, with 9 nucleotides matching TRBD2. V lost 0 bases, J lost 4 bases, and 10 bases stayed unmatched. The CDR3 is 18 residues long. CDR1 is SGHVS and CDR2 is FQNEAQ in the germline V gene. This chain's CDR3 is CASSLARRLAGSYNEQFF. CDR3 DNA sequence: TGTGCCAGCAGCTTAGCGCGGCGGCTAGCGGGGTCTTACAATGAGCAGTTCTTC.

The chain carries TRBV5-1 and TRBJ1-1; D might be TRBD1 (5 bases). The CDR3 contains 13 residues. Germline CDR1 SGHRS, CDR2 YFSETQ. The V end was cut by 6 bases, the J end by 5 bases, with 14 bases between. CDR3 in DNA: TGCGCCAGCACGAGGGGATTGCGAACTGAAGCTTTCTTT. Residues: CASTRGLRTEAFF. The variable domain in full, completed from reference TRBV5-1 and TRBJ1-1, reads KAGVTQTPRYLIKTRGQQVTLSCSPISGHRSVSWYQQTPGQGLQFLFEYFSETQRNKGNFPGRFSGRQFSNSRSEMNVSTLELGDSALYLCASTRGLRTEAFFGQGTRLTVV.

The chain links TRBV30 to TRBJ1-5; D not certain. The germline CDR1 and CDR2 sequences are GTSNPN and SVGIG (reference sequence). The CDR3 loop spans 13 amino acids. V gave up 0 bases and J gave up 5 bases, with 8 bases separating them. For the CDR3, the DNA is TGTGCCTGGAGTGTGCAGCGAGATCAGCCCCAGCATTTT. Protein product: CAWSVQRDQPQHF.

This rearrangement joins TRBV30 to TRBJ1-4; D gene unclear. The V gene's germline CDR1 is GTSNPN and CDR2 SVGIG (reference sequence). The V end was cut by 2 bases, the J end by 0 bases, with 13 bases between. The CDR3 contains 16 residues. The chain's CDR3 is CAWSSRNLATNEKLFF. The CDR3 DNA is TGTGCCTGGAGTTCAAGGAATCTTGCAACTAATGAAAAACTGTTTTTT.

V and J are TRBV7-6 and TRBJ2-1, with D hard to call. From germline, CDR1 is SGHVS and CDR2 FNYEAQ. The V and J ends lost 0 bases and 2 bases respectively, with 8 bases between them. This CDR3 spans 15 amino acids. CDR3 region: CASSLAGFAYNEQFF. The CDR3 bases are TGTGCCAGCAGCTTAGCGGGGTTCGCCTACAATGAGCAGTTCTTC.

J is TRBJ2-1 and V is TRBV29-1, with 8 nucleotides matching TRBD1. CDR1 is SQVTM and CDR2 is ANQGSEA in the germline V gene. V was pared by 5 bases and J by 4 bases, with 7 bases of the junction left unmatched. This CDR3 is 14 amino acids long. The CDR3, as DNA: TGCAGCGTTCTTTACCGACAGGGGTACAATGAGCAGTTCTTC. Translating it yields CSVLYRQGYNEQFF.

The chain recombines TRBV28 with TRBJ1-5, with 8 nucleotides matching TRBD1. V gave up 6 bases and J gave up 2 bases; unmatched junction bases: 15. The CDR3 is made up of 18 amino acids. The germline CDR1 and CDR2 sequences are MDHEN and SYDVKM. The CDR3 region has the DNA TGTGCCAGCAGAACCCTTGGACAGGGTCTTTTAGGCAATCAGCCCCAGCATTTT. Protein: CASRTLGQGLLGNQPQHF.

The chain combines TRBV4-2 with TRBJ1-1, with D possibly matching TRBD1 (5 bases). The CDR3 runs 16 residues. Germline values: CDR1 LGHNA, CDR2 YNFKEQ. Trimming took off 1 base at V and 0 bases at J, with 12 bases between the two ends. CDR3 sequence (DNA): TGTGCCAGCAGCCAAGCCTCTCAGGGTCTGAACACTGAAGCTTTCTTT. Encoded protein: CASSQASQGLNTEAFF.

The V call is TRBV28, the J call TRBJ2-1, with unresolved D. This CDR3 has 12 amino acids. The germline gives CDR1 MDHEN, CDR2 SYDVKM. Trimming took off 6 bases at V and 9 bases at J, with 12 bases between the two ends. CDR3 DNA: TGTGCCAGCAGGGCCCAGTTCGGTGAGCAGTTCTTC. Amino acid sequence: CASRAQFGEQFF.

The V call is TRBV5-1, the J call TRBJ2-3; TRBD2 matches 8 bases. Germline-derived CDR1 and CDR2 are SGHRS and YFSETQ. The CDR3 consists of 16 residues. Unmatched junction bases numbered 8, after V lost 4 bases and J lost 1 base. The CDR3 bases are TGCGCCAGCAGCCCCGGGAGGGGGGCGGGCACAGATACGCAGTATTTT. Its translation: CASSPGRGAGTDTQYF. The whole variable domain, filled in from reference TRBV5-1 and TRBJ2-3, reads KAGVTQTPRYLIKTRGQQVTLSCSPISGHRSVSWYQQTPGQGLQFLFEYFSETQRNKGNFPGRFSGRQFSNSRSEMNVSTLELGDSALYLCASSPGRGAGTDTQYFGPGTRLTVL.

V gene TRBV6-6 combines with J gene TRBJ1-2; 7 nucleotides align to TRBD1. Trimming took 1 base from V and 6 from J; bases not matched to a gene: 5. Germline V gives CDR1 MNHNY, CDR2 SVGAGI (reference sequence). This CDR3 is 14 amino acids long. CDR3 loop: CASSYLDRRDGYTF. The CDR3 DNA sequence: TGTGCCAGCAGTTACTTGGACAGGAGGGATGGCTACACCTTC.

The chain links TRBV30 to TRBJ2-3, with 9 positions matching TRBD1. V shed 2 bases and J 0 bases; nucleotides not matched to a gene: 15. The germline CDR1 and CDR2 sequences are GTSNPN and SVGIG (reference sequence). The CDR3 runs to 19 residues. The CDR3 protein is CAWSSFLRDRDLSTDTQYF. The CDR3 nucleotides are TGTGCCTGGAGTTCCTTCCTCCGGGACAGGGACCTTAGCACAGATACGCAGTATTTT.

CDR3 DNA sequence: TGCGCCAGCAGCCAAGGGGGTCTCTCACAAGAGACCCAGTACTTC. It codes for CASSQGGLSQETQYF. The gene calls are TRBV4-1 and TRBJ2-5; D gene ambiguous. CDR1 is MGHRA, CDR2 YSYEKL, per germline. V was clipped by 1 base and J by 2 bases, with 11 bases between them. The CDR3 totals 15 residues.

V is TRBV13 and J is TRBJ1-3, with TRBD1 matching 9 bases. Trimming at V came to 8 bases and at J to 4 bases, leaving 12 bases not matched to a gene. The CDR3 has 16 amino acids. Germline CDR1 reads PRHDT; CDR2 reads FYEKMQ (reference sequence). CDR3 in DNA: TGTGCCAGCTCCCCAGGGACAGGGTTTTCCGGAAACACCATATATTTT. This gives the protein CASSPGTGFSGNTIYF. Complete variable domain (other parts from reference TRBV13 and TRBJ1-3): AAGVIQSPRHLIKEKRETATLKCYPIPRHDTVYWYQQGPGQDPQFLISFYEKMQSDKGSIPDRFSAQQFSDYHSELNMSSLELGDSALYFCASSPGTGFSGNTIYFGEGSWLTVV.

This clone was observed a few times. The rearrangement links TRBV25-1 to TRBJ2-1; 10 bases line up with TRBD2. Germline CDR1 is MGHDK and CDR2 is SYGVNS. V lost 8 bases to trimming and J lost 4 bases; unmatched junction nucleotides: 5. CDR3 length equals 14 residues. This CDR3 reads CASVAGGHYNEQFF. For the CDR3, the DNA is TGTGCCAGCGTAGCGGGAGGCCATTACAATGAGCAGTTCTTC.

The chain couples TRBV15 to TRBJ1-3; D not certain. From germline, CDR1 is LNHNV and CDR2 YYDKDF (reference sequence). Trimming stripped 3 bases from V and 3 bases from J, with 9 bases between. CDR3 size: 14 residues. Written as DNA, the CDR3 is TGTGCCACCAGCAGGAGTGACGGTGGAAACACCATATATTTT. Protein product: CATSRSDGGNTIYF.

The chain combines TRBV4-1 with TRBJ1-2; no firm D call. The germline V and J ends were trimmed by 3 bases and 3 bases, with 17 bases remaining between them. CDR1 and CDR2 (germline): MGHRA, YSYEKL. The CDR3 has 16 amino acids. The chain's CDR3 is CASSQDPTTDYYGYTF. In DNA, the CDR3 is TGCGCCAGCAGCCAGGACCCGACGACGGATTACTATGGCTACACCTTC.

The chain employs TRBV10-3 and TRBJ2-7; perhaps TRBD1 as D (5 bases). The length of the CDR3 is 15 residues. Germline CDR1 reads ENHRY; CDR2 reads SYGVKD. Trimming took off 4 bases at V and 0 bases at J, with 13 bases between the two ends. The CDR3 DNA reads TGTGCCATCAGTGCCCCCACAGGAGCCTCCTACGAGCAGTACTTC. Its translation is CAISAPTGASYEQYF.